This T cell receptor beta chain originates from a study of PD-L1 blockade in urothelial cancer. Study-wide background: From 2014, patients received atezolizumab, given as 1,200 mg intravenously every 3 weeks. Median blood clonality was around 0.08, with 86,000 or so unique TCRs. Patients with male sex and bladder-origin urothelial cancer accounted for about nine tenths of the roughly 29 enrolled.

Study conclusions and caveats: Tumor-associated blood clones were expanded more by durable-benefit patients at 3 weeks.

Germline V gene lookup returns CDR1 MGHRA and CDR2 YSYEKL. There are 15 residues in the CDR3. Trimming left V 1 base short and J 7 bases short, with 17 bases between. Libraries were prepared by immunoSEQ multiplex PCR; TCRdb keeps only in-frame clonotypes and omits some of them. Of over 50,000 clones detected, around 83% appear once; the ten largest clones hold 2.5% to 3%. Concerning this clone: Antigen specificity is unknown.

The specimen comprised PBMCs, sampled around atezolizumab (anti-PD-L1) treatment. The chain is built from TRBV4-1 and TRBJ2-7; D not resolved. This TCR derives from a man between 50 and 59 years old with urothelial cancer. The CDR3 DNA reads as TGCGCCAGCAGCCAAGTTATTTCGCTAGTGGGTGAGCAGTACTTC. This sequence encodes CASSQVISLVGEQYF.